The source of this T cell receptor (beta chain) is a study of blood T cell repertoires in COVID-19. Looking at the study overall: The analysed material was cDNA or gDNA that came from T cells, B-cell-depleted T cells, or PBMCs.

This table comes from immunoSEQ multiplex PCR, and its TCRdb copy is limited to in-frame clones, with some not included. The table shows tens of thousands of clones, with approximately 84% occurring only once. The receptor was derived from a man in his 60s with acute or convalescent COVID-19. What was sequenced was peripheral blood.

CDR3 DNA sequence: TGTGCCTGGAGTTCCGGGAGGAACACTGAAGCTTTCTTT. Translation gives CAWSSGRNTEAFF. This rearrangement joins TRBV30 to TRBJ1-1; D not certain. Trimming left V 2 bases short and J 1 base short, with 8 bases between. Germline CDR1 is GTSNPN and CDR2 is SVGIG (reference sequence). This CDR3 spans 13 amino acids. Drawing the rest from reference TRBV30 and TRBJ1-1, the complete variable domain is SQTIHQWPATLVQPVGSPLSLECTVEGTSNPNLYWYRQAAGRGLQLLFYSVGIGQISSEVPQNLSASRPQDRQFILSSKKLLLSDSGFYLCAWSSGRNTEAFFGQGTRLTVV.